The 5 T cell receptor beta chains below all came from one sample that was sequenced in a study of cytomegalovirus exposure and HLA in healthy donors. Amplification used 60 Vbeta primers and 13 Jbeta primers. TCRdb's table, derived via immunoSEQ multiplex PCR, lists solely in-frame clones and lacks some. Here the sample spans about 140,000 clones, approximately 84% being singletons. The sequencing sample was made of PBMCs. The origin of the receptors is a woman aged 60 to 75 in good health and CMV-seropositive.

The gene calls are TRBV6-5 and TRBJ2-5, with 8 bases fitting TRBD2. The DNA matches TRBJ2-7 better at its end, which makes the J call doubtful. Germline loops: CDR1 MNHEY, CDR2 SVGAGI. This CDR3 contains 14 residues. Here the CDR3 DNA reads TGTGCCAGCAGAGAGACCGGGACTAGGAACGAGCAGTACTTC. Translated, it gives CASRETGTRNEQYF.

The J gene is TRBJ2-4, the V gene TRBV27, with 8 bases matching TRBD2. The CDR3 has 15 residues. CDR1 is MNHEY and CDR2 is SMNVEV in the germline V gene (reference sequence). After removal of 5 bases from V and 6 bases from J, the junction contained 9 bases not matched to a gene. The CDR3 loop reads CASSGSSGLRNIQYF. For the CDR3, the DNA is TGTGCCAGCAGTGGGTCTAGCGGGTTGAGAAACATTCAGTACTTC.

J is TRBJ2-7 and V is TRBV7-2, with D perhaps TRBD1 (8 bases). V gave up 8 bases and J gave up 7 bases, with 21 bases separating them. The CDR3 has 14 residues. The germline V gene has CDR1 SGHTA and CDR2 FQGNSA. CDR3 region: CASCEQGGRREQYF. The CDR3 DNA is TGTGCCAGCTGCGAACAGGGGGGGCGTCGAGAGCAGTACTTC.

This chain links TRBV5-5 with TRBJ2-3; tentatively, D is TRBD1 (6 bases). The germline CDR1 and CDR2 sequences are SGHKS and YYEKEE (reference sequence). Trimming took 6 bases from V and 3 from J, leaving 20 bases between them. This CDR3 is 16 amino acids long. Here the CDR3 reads CASTTLWGRGTDTQYF. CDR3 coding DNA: TGTGCCAGCACCACCCTGTGGGGGCGAGGGACAGATACGCAGTATTTT.

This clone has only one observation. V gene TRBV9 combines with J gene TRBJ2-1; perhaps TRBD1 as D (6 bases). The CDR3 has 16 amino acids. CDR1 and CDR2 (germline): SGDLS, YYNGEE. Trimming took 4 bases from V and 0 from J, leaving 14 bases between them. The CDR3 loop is CASSREADSSYNEQFF. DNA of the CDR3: TGTGCCAGCAGCAGAGAAGCGGACAGCTCCTACAATGAGCAGTTCTTC. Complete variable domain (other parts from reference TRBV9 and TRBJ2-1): DSGVTQTPKHLITATGQRVTLRCSPRSGDLSVYWYQQSLDQGLQFLIQYYNGEERAKGNILERFSAQQFPDLHSELNLSSLELGDSALYFCASSREADSSYNEQFFGPGTRLTVL.